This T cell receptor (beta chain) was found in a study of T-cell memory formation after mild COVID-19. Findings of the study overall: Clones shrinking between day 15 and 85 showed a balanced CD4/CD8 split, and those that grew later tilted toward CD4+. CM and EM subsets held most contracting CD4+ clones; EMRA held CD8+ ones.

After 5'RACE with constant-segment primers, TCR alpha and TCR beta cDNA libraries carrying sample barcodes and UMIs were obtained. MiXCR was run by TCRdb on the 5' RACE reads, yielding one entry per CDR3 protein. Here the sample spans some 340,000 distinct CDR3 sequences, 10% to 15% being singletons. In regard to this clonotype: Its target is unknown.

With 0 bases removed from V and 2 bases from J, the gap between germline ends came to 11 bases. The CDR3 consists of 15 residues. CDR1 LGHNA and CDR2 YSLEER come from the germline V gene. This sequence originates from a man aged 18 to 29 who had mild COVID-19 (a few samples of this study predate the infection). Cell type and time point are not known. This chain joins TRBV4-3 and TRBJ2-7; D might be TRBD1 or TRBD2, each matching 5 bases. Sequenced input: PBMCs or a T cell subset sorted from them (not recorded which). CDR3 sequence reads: CASSQDTGRPYEQYF. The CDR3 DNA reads TGCGCCAGCAGCCAAGACACGGGACGCCCCTACGAGCAGTACTTC.